These T cell receptor beta chains were read from a single sample in a study of T-cell memory formation after mild COVID-19. TCRdb fed the 5' RACE reads into MiXCR, producing one record per CDR3 protein. Of approximately 400,000 distinct CDR3 sequences in the sample, more than 15% were seen once. The specimen sequenced was PBMCs or a T cell subset sorted from them (not recorded which). All receptors come from a man between 18 and 35 years old who had mild COVID-19 (a few samples of this study predate the infection). Cell type and time point are not known. CDR3s include the opening cysteine and the closing phenylalanine or tryptophan. A D gene is named only where the DNA matches it firmly. The size of a clone is reported for some rows only, either as once, few or many, or as a class for expanded clones.

abundance,j_gene,d_gene,v_gene,CDR3aa,CDR3nt
.,TRBJ1-5,.,TRBV2,CASSAPRGGSNQPQHF,TGTGCCAGCAGTGCCCCGAGGGGGGGTAGCAATCAGCCCCAGCATTTT
.,TRBJ2-1,.,TRBV7-9,CASSLPRARQQFF,TGTGCCAGCAGCTTACCGAGGGCCCGACAGCAGTTCTTC
many,TRBJ2-3,.,TRBV7-9,CASSPQGTSTDTQYF,TGTGCCAGCAGCCCACAGGGGACTAGCACAGATACGCAGTATTTT
.,TRBJ2-3,.,TRBV18,CASSPARSTDTQYF,TGTGCCAGCTCACCGGCCAGAAGCACAGATACGCAGTATTTT
few,TRBJ1-1,.,TRBV4-1,CASSPQTVQNTEAFF,TGCGCCAGCAGCCCCCAAACTGTCCAGAACACTGAAGCTTTCTTT
.,TRBJ2-1,.,TRBV9,CASRGAGVYNEQFF,TGTGCCAGCAGGGGGGCCGGAGTCTACAATGAGCAGTTCTTC
many,TRBJ2-3,.,TRBV24-1,CATSSSSTDTQYF,TGTGCCACCAGCTCATCTAGCACAGATACGCAGTATTTT
many,TRBJ2-5,TRBD2,TRBV7-8,CASSWTSGGAQETQYF,TGTGCCAGCAGCTGGACTAGCGGGGGGGCCCAAGAGACCCAGTACTTC
.,TRBJ2-3,TRBD2,TRBV4-1,CASSQASGSGRTDTQYF,TGCGCCAGCAGCCAAGCTAGCGGGTCCGGGAGAACAGATACGCAGTATTTT
many,TRBJ2-1,TRBD1,TRBV4-3,CASSHPTRQGGYNEQFF,TGCGCCAGCAGCCACCCCACCCGACAGGGGGGCTACAATGAGCAGTTCTTC
.,TRBJ2-3,TRBD1,TRBV6-5,CASSYGRGWDTQYF,TGTGCCAGCAGTTACGGCAGGGGGTGGGATACGCAGTATTTT
.,TRBJ2-3,.,TRBV18,CASSPPGTYPPNFLDTQYF,TGTGCCAGCTCACCACCGGGGACCTACCCTCCAAACTTTTTAGATACGCAGTATTTT
.,TRBJ1-3,.,TRBV7-2,CASSLDLGDQGLGNTIYF,TGTGCCAGCAGCTTAGACTTGGGGGACCAGGGTCTTGGAAACACCATATATTTT
.,TRBJ2-5,TRBD2,TRBV6-2/TRBV6-3,CASSWGQGGETQYF,TGTGCCAGCAGTTGGGGCCAGGGAGGGGAGACCCAGTACTTC
.,TRBJ2-2,.,TRBV25-1,CASTPEGAAGPGELFF,TGTGCCAGCACCCCGGAGGGGGCGGCGGGGCCCGGGGAGCTGTTTTTT
many,TRBJ2-5,TRBD2,TRBV4-3,CASSQDGTSLQETQYF,TGCGCCAGCAGCCAAGATGGGACTAGCCTCCAAGAGACCCAGTACTTC
few,TRBJ2-7,TRBD2,TRBV5-1,CASSPIAGRSYEQYF,TGCGCCAGCAGCCCCATAGCGGGACGATCCTACGAGCAGTACTTC
many,TRBJ1-2,.,TRBV10-1,CASSGQTNYGYTF,TGCGCCAGCAGTGGACAGACCAACTATGGCTACACCTTC
few,TRBJ1-1,.,TRBV5-1,CASAQGSFTEAFF,TGCGCCAGCGCCCAGGGGAGTTTCACTGAAGCTTTCTTT
.,TRBJ2-5,TRBD2,TRBV5-1,CASSWGLAGIQETQYF,TGCGCCAGCAGCTGGGGACTAGCGGGGATCCAAGAGACCCAGTACTTC
.,TRBJ1-3,.,TRBV4-1,CASSQVPGNTIYF,TGCGCCAGCAGCCAGGTGCCTGGAAACACCATATATTTT
few,TRBJ2-3,.,TRBV7-6,CASSLHRRDTQYF,TGTGCCAGCAGCCTACATCGCCGGGATACGCAGTATTTT
.,TRBJ1-5,TRBD1,TRBV19,CASTLGQGASQPQHF,TGTGCCAGCACCCTGGGACAGGGGGCAAGTCAGCCCCAGCATTTT
many,TRBJ2-4,TRBD2,TRBV4-3,CASSQDGPSGARGKNIQYF,TGCGCCAGCAGCCAAGATGGTCCTAGCGGGGCCCGAGGGAAAAACATTCAGTACTTC
.,TRBJ2-7,TRBD1,TRBV12-3/TRBV12-4,CASSFGTGGEQYF,TGTGCCAGCAGTTTTGGGACAGGGGGCGAGCAGTACTTC
.,TRBJ1-5,.,TRBV6-2/TRBV6-3,CASSYRRRTNQPQHF,TGTGCCAGCAGTTACCGGCGCAGGACCAATCAGCCCCAGCATTTT
few,TRBJ2-3,TRBD1,TRBV7-6,CASSEWDRGSDTQYF,TGTGCCAGCAGCGAATGGGACAGGGGGTCAGATACGCAGTATTTT
.,TRBJ2-5,.,TRBV29-1,CSVQGWQETQYF,TGCAGCGTCCAGGGGTGGCAAGAGACCCAGTACTTC
.,TRBJ2-5,TRBD2,TRBV6-2/TRBV6-3,CASRRELAGDQETQYF,TGTGCCAGCAGAAGGGAACTAGCGGGGGATCAAGAGACCCAGTACTTC
.,TRBJ1-3,TRBD1,TRBV7-9,CASIPQGTSSGNTIYF,TGTGCCAGCATCCCACAGGGGACCAGCTCTGGAAACACCATATATTTT
.,TRBJ2-5,TRBD2,TRBV4-2,CASSHALRGVGETQYF,TGTGCCAGCAGCCATGCTTTGCGGGGGGTTGGAGAGACCCAGTACTTC
.,TRBJ2-1,.,TRBV28,CASITGRDEQFF,TGTGCCAGCATAACAGGGAGAGATGAGCAGTTCTTC
.,TRBJ1-1,.,TRBV12-3/TRBV12-4,CASSPIRVAFF,TGTGCCAGCAGTCCGATCAGGGTGGCTTTCTTT
.,TRBJ2-6,.,TRBV4-3,CASSQPGTGANVLTF,TGCGCCAGCAGCCAACCGGGTACTGGGGCCAACGTCCTGACTTTC
many,TRBJ2-2,.,TRBV6-2/TRBV6-3,CASSPAAYTGELFF,TGTGCCAGCAGTCCAGCCGCGTACACCGGGGAGCTGTTTTTT
few,TRBJ2-1,TRBD1,TRBV4-1,CASSQRDRGPNEQFF,TGCGCCAGCAGCCAAAGGGACAGGGGGCCCAATGAGCAGTTCTTC
few,TRBJ2-7,TRBD2,TRBV5-5,CASSLIQRGSYEQYF,TGTGCCAGCAGCTTGATTCAGCGGGGATCCTACGAGCAGTACTTC
many,TRBJ2-2,TRBD2,TRBV29-1,CSVEVRLAGGTGELFF,TGCAGCGTTGAAGTTCGTCTAGCGGGGGGCACCGGGGAGCTGTTTTTT
.,TRBJ1-1,TRBD1,TRBV12-3/TRBV12-4,CASRRTGRGTEAFF,TGTGCCAGCAGGCGGACAGGACGGGGCACTGAAGCTTTCTTT
few,TRBJ1-4,.,TRBV30,CAWTVWGREKLFF,TGTGCCTGGACGGTATGGGGACGTGAAAAACTGTTTTTT
many,TRBJ1-5,.,TRBV4-1,CASSYQGGRDQPQHF,TGCGCCAGCAGCTATCAAGGAGGGAGGGATCAGCCCCAGCATTTT
few,TRBJ1-4,TRBD1,TRBV5-1,CASSLGGTGATNEKLFF,TGCGCCAGCAGCTTGGGCGGGACAGGGGCAACTAATGAAAAACTGTTTTTT
.,TRBJ1-1,.,TRBV4-1,CASSQEEGLAMNTEAFF,TGCGCCAGCAGCCAAGAGGAGGGACTCGCGATGAACACTGAAGCTTTCTTT
.,TRBJ2-2,TRBD2,TRBV11-2,CASNGGAVGELFF,TGTGCCAGCAACGGGGGGGCCGTCGGGGAGCTGTTTTTT
few,TRBJ1-5,TRBD1,TRBV30,CAWSGGTGGLGNQPQHF,TGTGCCTGGAGTGGGGGGACAGGGGGTCTTGGCAATCAGCCCCAGCATTTT
.,TRBJ1-5,.,TRBV7-2,CASSLGGGGNQPQHF,TGTGCCAGCAGCTTAGGCGGGGGTGGCAATCAGCCCCAGCATTTT